These 28 T cell receptor beta chains share one sample of origin, sequenced in a study of shared clonotypes between healthy human individuals. TCRdb keeps only in-frame clones here, not all; method: immunoSEQ multiplex PCR. This table has about 490,000 clones, around 80% appearing once. Sequencing was done on a sample of PBMCs. Every receptor here comes from a woman aged 40 to 50 in good health. Some clones in this sample may be carry-over from other donors' samples.

The rearrangement joins TRBV4-1 to TRBJ1-1; no definite D call. This CDR3 comprises 15 residues. Germline V CDR1 and CDR2: MGHRA, YSYEKL. Deletions cut 2 bases from V and 3 bases from J, with 13 bases between. The CDR3 DNA reads as TGCGCCAGCAGCCAACTCGTCCTGGGTGACACTGAAGCTTTCTTT. The encoded protein is CASSQLVLGDTEAFF.

This clone showed up just a few times. This chain joins TRBV4-1 and TRBJ2-5, with 11 bases aligning to TRBD2. Germline CDR1 MGHRA, CDR2 YSYEKL. The CDR3 sequence is 17 residues long. Unmatched junction bases numbered 12, after V lost 3 bases and J lost 6 bases. Here the CDR3 reads CASSQDATSGMRKTQYF. In DNA, the CDR3 is TGCGCCAGCAGCCAGGACGCGACTAGCGGGATGAGAAAGACCCAGTACTTC.

The chain joins TRBV14 to TRBJ1-2; no clear D gene. The CDR3 runs to 16 residues. The germline CDR1 and CDR2 sequences are SGHDN and FVKESK. Trimming shortened V by 4 bases and J by 4 bases, and 19 bases separated the two germline ends. The chain's CDR3 is CASSRLDLGIFYGYTF. CDR3 nucleotide sequence: TGTGCCAGCAGCCGCTTAGACTTGGGGATTTTCTATGGCTACACCTTC.

This chain joins TRBV5-4 and TRBJ2-6; D unclear. Germline CDR1 and CDR2: SGHNT and YYREEE (reference sequence). The V gene lost 1 base and the J gene lost 1 base, with 6 bases spanning the gap. The CDR3 loop spans 15 amino acids. The CDR3 spells CASSLMESGANVLTF. The CDR3 DNA follows: TGTGCCAGCAGCTTGATGGAATCTGGGGCCAACGTCCTGACTTTC.

The chain uses TRBV5-5 and TRBJ1-1; TRBD1 matches at 8 bases. J gave up 0 bases and V 2 bases, and 6 bases lay outside the gene matches. This CDR3 is built from 16 residues. Germline V CDR1 and CDR2: SGHKS, YYEKEE (reference sequence). The CDR3 loop is CASSFGQGPMNTEAFF. CDR3 bases: TGTGCCAGCAGCTTCGGACAGGGACCCATGAACACTGAAGCTTTCTTT.

The J gene is TRBJ2-5, the V gene TRBV2; D is unclear. The J call is in doubt because the DNA end fits TRBJ2-7 better. The CDR3 totals 13 residues. Germline CDR1 SNHLY, CDR2 FYNNEI. The CDR3 sequence: CASSDLGVYEQYF. CDR3 DNA sequence: TGTGCCAGCAGTGACCTGGGTGTCTACGAGCAGTACTTC.

This clone was picked up a small number of times. This chain uses TRBV18 with TRBJ2-7; D remains ambiguous. With 2 bases removed from V and 3 bases from J, the gap between germline ends came to 11 bases. Germline V gives CDR1 KGHSH, CDR2 LQKENI. This CDR3 contains 14 residues. The CDR3, as DNA: TGTGCCAGCTCACCATTAGACGTTAGCTACGAGCAGTACTTC. It encodes CASSPLDVSYEQYF. The full variable domain, rest sourced from reference TRBV18 and TRBJ2-7, is NAGVMQNPRHLVRRRGQEARLRCSPMKGHSHVYWYRQLPEEGLKFMVYLQKENIIDESGMPKERFSAEFPKEGPSILRIQQVVRGDSAAYFCASSPLDVSYEQYFGPGTRLTVT.

The chain recombines TRBV7-3 with TRBJ1-5; D uncertain. V dropped 0 bases and J dropped 1 base, with 4 bases sitting between them. This CDR3 spans 14 amino acids. Germline-derived CDR1 and CDR2 are SGHTA and FQGTGA. The CDR3 spells CASSLTISNQPQHF. CDR3 DNA: TGTGCCAGCAGCTTAACTATAAGCAATCAGCCCCAGCATTTT.

J is TRBJ2-4 and V is TRBV7-2; D may be TRBD2 (5 bases). The CDR3 extends over 15 amino acids. Deletions cut 4 bases from V and 7 bases from J, with 17 bases between. In germline, CDR1 is SGHTA, CDR2 FQGNSA. The CDR3 reads CASSSGRDGWNIQYF. CDR3 in DNA: TGTGCCAGCAGCTCAGGACGGGATGGTTGGAACATTCAGTACTTC.

The V gene is TRBV19, the J gene TRBJ1-5, with 10 nucleotides matching TRBD1. The ends lost 9 bases at V and 7 bases at J; junction bases unmatched: 9. The CDR3 consists of 14 residues. Per germline, CDR1 LNHDA and CDR2 SQIVND (reference sequence). CDR3 region: CASTSGTGEQPQHF. The CDR3 region has the DNA TGTGCCAGCACTTCCGGGACAGGGGAACAGCCCCAGCATTTT. The full variable domain, in which reference TRBV19 and TRBJ1-5 provide the parts outside the CDR3, is DGGITQSPKYLFRKEGQNVTLSCEQNLNHDAMYWYRQDPGQGLRLIYYSQIVNDFQKGDIAEGYSVSREKKESFPLTVTSAQKNPTAFYLCASTSGTGEQPQHFGDGTRLSIL.

The rearrangement uses TRBV27 and TRBJ2-7, with 8 bases aligning to TRBD2. V shed 3 bases and J 4 bases; nucleotides not matched to a gene: 5. The CDR3 sequence is 14 residues long. In germline, CDR1 is MNHEY, CDR2 SMNVEV (reference sequence). CDR3 sequence (DNA): TGTGCCAGCAGTTTTGAGCGGGGGACTTACGAGCAGTACTTC. This gives the protein CASSFERGTYEQYF.

The chain recombines TRBV28 with TRBJ2-7; 12 bases line up with TRBD2. With 7 bases clipped from V and 7 bases from J, the junction kept 11 bases outside the gene matches. Germline V gene sequence: CDR1 MDHEN, CDR2 SYDVKM. The CDR3 totals 15 residues. This chain's CDR3 is CASNRPTSGRGEQYF. CDR3 DNA sequence: TGTGCCAGCAACCGCCCGACTAGCGGGAGAGGGGAGCAGTACTTC.

The rearrangement uses TRBV7-6 and TRBJ2-5; D is ambiguous. This CDR3 has 13 residues. The V and J ends lost 2 bases and 3 bases respectively, with 7 bases between them. Germline V lookup: CDR1 SGHVS, CDR2 FNYEAQ. CDR3 sequence: CASSLWGEETQYF. The CDR3 DNA reads as TGTGCCAGCAGCTTATGGGGTGAAGAGACCCAGTACTTC.

This rearrangement joins TRBV5-1 to TRBJ1-2, with 9 bases that match TRBD1. V trimming: 0 bases; J trimming: 10 bases; junction bases outside the gene matches: 7. Germline V lookup: CDR1 SGHRS, CDR2 YFSETQ. The CDR3 sequence is 14 residues long. The CDR3 spells CASSLVQGARDYTF. The CDR3 DNA is TGCGCCAGCAGCTTGGTACAGGGGGCACGGGACTACACCTTC.

This rearrangement joins TRBV5-1 to TRBJ1-5; D unclear. The V end was cut by 0 bases, the J end by 3 bases, with 4 bases between. The V gene's germline CDR1 is SGHRS and CDR2 YFSETQ. The length of the CDR3 is 13 residues. The CDR3 spells CASSLGLNQPQHF. Written as DNA, the CDR3 is TGCGCCAGCAGCTTGGGTCTCAATCAGCCCCAGCATTTT.

This clone occurred many times. Additional DNA sequences in this sample encode the identical CDR3. The rearrangement uses TRBV7-3 and TRBJ2-2; D gene unclear. CDR1 and CDR2 from the germline V gene are SGHTA and FQGTGA. The CDR3 covers 13 residues. The V and J ends lost 1 base and 6 bases respectively, with 6 bases between them. Written as DNA, the CDR3 is TGTGCCAGCAGCTTAATAGGGTCCGGGGAGCTGTTTTTT. Its protein product is CASSLIGSGELFF.

As regards this clone: A much larger clone differs from this one at a single base, so this may be a read error. This chain joins TRBV29-1 and TRBJ2-7, with a possible D match to TRBD2 (5 bases). The CDR3 runs to 13 residues. The germline V gene encodes CDR1 SQVTM and CDR2 ANQGSEA. V dropped 7 bases and J dropped 3 bases, with 16 bases sitting between them. The CDR3 loop reads CSAATTGNYEQYF. For the CDR3, the DNA is TGCAGCGCTGCAACTACGGGGAACTACGAGCAGTACTTC.

The chain links TRBV5-6 to TRBJ1-3; D gene unclear. V gave up 4 bases and J gave up 1 base, with 9 bases separating them. There are 14 residues in the CDR3. The germline CDR1 and CDR2 sequences are SGHDT and YYEEEE. CDR3 residues: CASSGRGSGNTIYF. CDR3 in DNA: TGTGCCAGCAGCGGAAGAGGATCTGGAAACACCATATATTTT.

The chain recombines TRBV10-1 with TRBJ2-1; 10 bases match TRBD2. V shed 3 bases, J shed 7 bases, and the junction held 6 bases outside the gene matches. Germline V gene data show CDR1 as WNHNN and CDR2 as SYGVQD (reference sequence). The CDR3 covers 15 residues. The CDR3 sequence is CASSESLAGENEQFF. For the CDR3, the DNA is TGCGCCAGCAGTGAAAGCCTAGCGGGAGAAAATGAGCAGTTCTTC.

Comments on this clone: Since a far larger clone is one base different, this is likely a read error. The chain carries TRBV30 and TRBJ1-4; D is unclear. Trimming took off 1 base at V and 8 bases at J, with 11 bases between the two ends. The CDR3 runs to 13 residues. CDR1 and CDR2 from the germline V gene are GTSNPN and SVGIG (reference sequence). The CDR3 region has the DNA TGTGCCTGGAGTGCAAACAGCAACGAAAAACTGTTTTTT. It encodes CAWSANSNEKLFF.

The rearrangement links TRBV28 to TRBJ2-1, with a tentative D call TRBD1 (6 bases). V was shortened by 7 bases and J by 0 bases, with 13 bases between the two germline ends. Germline assignment: CDR1 MDHEN and CDR2 SYDVKM. The CDR3 loop spans 15 amino acids. CDR3 nucleotides: TGTGCCAGCAACTTGGGACACAGCTCCTACAATGAGCAGTTCTTC. Protein sequence: CASNLGHSSYNEQFF.

This clone was counted only a few times. DNA for the CDR3: TGTGCCTGGAGTGTAAACAGAGACACTGAAGCTTTCTTT. Amino acid sequence: CAWSVNRDTEAFF. This chain links TRBV30 with TRBJ1-1; D gene unclear. The CDR3 spans 13 residues. In germline, CDR1 is GTSNPN, CDR2 SVGIG (reference sequence). The V end was cut by 0 bases, the J end by 3 bases, with 8 bases between.

In its sample, this clone was seen a few times. The V call is TRBV27, the J call TRBJ2-7; TRBD2 might be the D (7 bases). V lost 6 bases and J 7 bases, leaving 22 bases between the germline ends. This CDR3 is 15 amino acids long. The V gene's germline CDR1 is MNHEY and CDR2 SMNVEV (reference sequence). The CDR3 region has the DNA TGTGCCAGCAGGTCAACGCCCCGGGGGGCGCGAGAGCAGTACTTC. Amino acids: CASRSTPRGAREQYF.

J is TRBJ2-7 and V is TRBV6-5; D possibly corresponds to TRBD2 (5 bases). Germline V gene sequence: CDR1 MNHEY, CDR2 SVGAGI. V dropped 8 bases and J dropped 0 bases, with 8 bases sitting between them. CDR3 length: 12 amino acids. The CDR3 sequence: CASRRDSYEQYF. DNA for the CDR3: TGTGCCAGCCGACGGGACTCCTACGAGCAGTACTTC.

The chain recombines TRBV7-2 with TRBJ1-3; a weak D match, TRBD1 (5 bases). Germline V lookup: CDR1 SGHTA, CDR2 FQGNSA. This CDR3 has 17 amino acids. V was shortened by 1 base and J by 0 bases, with 13 bases between the two germline ends. In nucleotides, the CDR3 is TGTGCCAGCAGCTTAGAGCAGGGCCCTCTCTCTGGAAACACCATATATTTT. Encoded protein: CASSLEQGPLSGNTIYF.

This clone was found many times. This specimen includes other DNA sequences encoding the same CDR3. The gene calls are TRBV5-6 and TRBJ2-5; D gene ambiguous. CDR3 length equals 12 residues. CDR1 and CDR2 from the germline V gene are SGHDT and YYEEEE. The germline V and J ends were trimmed by 3 bases and 0 bases, with 3 bases remaining between them. For the CDR3, the DNA is TGTGCCAGCAGCTCGTACCAAGAGACCCAGTACTTC. Translated, it gives CASSSYQETQYF.

The V gene is TRBV6-5, the J gene TRBJ2-7, with D tentatively TRBD1 (5 bases). This CDR3 region has 15 residues. The V end was cut by 0 bases, the J end by 0 bases, with 9 bases between. Germline CDR1 MNHEY, CDR2 SVGAGI. The CDR3 region has the DNA TGTGCCAGCAGTTACTCGCCGGACAACTCCTACGAGCAGTACTTC. Its protein is CASSYSPDNSYEQYF.

This clone has only one observation. The CDR3 coding sequence is TGTGCCAGCTCACCTTCGCTACCGGGACAGTCCCACTACGAGCAGTACTTC. It is translated as CASSPSLPGQSHYEQYF. J is TRBJ2-7 and V is TRBV18; TRBD1 matches at 7 bases. Trimming took 3 bases from V and 3 from J; bases not matched to a gene: 14. CDR1 and CDR2 from the germline V gene are KGHSH and LQKENI. The CDR3 consists of 17 residues. Combining the CDR3 with reference TRBV18 and TRBJ2-7 gives the whole variable domain NAGVMQNPRHLVRRRGQEARLRCSPMKGHSHVYWYRQLPEEGLKFMVYLQKENIIDESGMPKERFSAEFPKEGPSILRIQQVVRGDSAAYFCASSPSLPGQSHYEQYFGPGTRLTVT.